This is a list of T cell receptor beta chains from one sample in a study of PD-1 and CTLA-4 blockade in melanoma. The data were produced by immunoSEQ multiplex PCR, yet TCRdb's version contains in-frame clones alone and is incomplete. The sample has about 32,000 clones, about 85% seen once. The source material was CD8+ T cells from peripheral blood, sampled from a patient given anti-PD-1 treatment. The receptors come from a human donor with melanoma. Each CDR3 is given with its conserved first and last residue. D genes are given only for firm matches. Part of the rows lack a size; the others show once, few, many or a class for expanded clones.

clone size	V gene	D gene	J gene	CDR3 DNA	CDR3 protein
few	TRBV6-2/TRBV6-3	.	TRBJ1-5	TGTGCCAGCAGTTCCATGGAGAGGGGGGGCAATCAGCCCCAGCATTTT	CASSSMERGGNQPQHF
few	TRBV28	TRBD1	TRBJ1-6	TGTGCCAGCACTACAGGGGTTCCGAATTCACCCCTCCACTTT	CASTTGVPNSPLHF
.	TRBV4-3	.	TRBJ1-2	TGCGCCAGCAGCCAAGATTGGGGGGTAGAGGGCTACACCTTC	CASSQDWGVEGYTF
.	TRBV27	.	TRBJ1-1	TGTGCCAGCAGTTTGGGACGAGGGTACACTGAAGCTTTCTTT	CASSLGRGYTEAFF
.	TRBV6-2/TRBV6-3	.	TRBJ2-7	TGTGCCAGCAGTTACTCGGGGACGGCGTCCTACGAGCAGTACTTC	CASSYSGTASYEQYF
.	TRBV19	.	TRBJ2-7	TGTGCCAGTAGTCGGGACAACGCCTACGAGCAGTACTTC	CASSRDNAYEQYF
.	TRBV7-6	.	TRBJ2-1	TGTGCCAGCAGCTTAGGGGTCAATGAGCAGTTCTTC	CASSLGVNEQFF
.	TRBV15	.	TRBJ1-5	TGTGCCACCAGCAGAGGGCGAGGGGAAGGGCAGCCCCAGCATTTT	CATSRGRGEGQPQHF
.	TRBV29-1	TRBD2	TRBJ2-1	TGCAGCGTTGAGGCGGCGGCGGGGGGTTTCGATGAGCAGTTCTTC	CSVEAAAGGFDEQFF
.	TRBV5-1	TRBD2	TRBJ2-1	TGCGCCAGCAGCCTGGCAGCTAGCGGGGGCTACAATGAGCAGTTCTTC	CASSLAASGGYNEQFF
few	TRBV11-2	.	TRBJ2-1	TGTGCCAGCAGCTTGAACAATGAGCAGTTCTTC	CASSLNNEQFF
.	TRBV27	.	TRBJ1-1	TGTGCCAGCAGTGACAGGCAGAACACTGAAGCTTTCTTT	CASSDRQNTEAFF
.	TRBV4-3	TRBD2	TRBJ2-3	TGCGCCAGCAGCCAAGATTGGGGCGGACTAGCGGGGTCGCAAGATACGCAGTATTTT	CASSQDWGGLAGSQDTQYF
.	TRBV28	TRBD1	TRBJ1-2	TGTGCCAGCAGTCCCCTCCAGGGGGCTCACTATGGCTACACCTTC	CASSPLQGAHYGYTF
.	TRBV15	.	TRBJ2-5	TGTGCCACCAGCAGTCCCCCGGGGACCCAGTACTTC	CATSSPPGTQYF
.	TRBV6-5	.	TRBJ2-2	TGTGCCAGCAGTTACGCTAGGGGGTCTGGCACCGGGGAGCTGTTTTTT	CASSYARGSGTGELFF
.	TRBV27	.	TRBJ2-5	TGTGCCAGCAGTTTGGCAGGGAGAGAGACCCAGTACTTC	CASSLAGRETQYF
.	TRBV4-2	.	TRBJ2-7	TGTGCCAGCAGCCATCTCTGGACATGGGGGTACGAGCAGTACTTC	CASSHLWTWGYEQYF
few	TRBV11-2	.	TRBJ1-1	TGTGCCAGCAGCTTAGGGCCAGGCACTGAAGCTTTCTTT	CASSLGPGTEAFF
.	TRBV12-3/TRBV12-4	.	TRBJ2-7	TGTGCCAGCAGTTTCGGGATCTCCTACGAGCAGTACTTC	CASSFGISYEQYF
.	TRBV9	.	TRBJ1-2	TGTGCCAGCAGCGTAGATAACTATGGCTACACCTTC	CASSVDNYGYTF
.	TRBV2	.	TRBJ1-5	TGTGCCAGCAGTGAAGGGCAGGGCGTTCAGCCCCAGCATTTT	CASSEGQGVQPQHF
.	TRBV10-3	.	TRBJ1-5	TGTGCCATCAGTGAGTCGGATCAGCCCCAGCATTTT	CAISESDQPQHF
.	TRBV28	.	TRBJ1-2	TGTGCCAGCAGTTTTAGTTTGCGGGACTATGGCTACACCTTC	CASSFSLRDYGYTF
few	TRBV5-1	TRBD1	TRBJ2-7	TGCGCCAGCAGCTCCGGGACAGGGCCCTACGAGCAGTACTTC	CASSSGTGPYEQYF
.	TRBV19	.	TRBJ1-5	TGTGCCAGTAATATCGGGGGCAATCAGCCCCAGCATTTT	CASNIGGNQPQHF
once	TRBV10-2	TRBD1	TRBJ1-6	TGCGCCAGCCTCGGGACAGGGGGCTATAATTCACCCCTCCACTTT	CASLGTGGYNSPLHF
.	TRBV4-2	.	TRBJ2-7	TGTGCCAGCAGCCATTCGGACGGAACCTACGAGCAGTACTTC	CASSHSDGTYEQYF
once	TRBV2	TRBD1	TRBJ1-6	TGTGCCAGCAGTCCTACCGGGACAGATTATAATTCACCCCTCCACTTT	CASSPTGTDYNSPLHF
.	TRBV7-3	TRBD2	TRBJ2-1	TGTGCCAGCAGCTTAGGCGGGGTGACTAGCCCTCTCTACAATGAGCAGTTCTTC	CASSLGGVTSPLYNEQFF
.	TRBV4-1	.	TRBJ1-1	TGCGCCGTATCGCTCGATAGGGACACTGAAGCTTTCTTT	CAVSLDRDTEAFF
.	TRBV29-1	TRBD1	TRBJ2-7	TGCAGCGTTGAGACAGGGAGCGCCTACGAGCAGTACTTC	CSVETGSAYEQYF
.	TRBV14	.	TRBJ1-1	TGTGCCAGCAGCCAATACGAAGTTGGCACTGAAGCTTTCTTT	CASSQYEVGTEAFF
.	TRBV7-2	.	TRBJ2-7	TGTGCCAGCAGCTTAGCTGGGGACGGATCCTACGAGCAGTACTTC	CASSLAGDGSYEQYF
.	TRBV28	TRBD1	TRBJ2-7	TGTGCCAGCACCCTGGACAGGGGCCTCTACGAGCAGTACTTC	CASTLDRGLYEQYF
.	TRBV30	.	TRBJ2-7	TGTGCCTGGTCCTCAGGGCACGAGCAGTACTTC	CAWSSGHEQYF
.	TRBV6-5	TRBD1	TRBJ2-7	TGTGCCAGCAGTCCACAGGGGGTCGAGCAGTACTTC	CASSPQGVEQYF
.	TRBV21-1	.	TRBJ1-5	TGTGCCAGCAGCAAAAAAGACGGGAGAGTTCAGCCCCAGCATTTT	CASSKKDGRVQPQHF
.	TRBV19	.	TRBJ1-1	TGTGCCAGTAGTTTTGGGGTGAGGACTGAAGCTTTCTTT	CASSFGVRTEAFF
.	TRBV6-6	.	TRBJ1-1	TGTGCCAGCAGTTACTCGTACGTCACTGAAGCTTTCTTT	CASSYSYVTEAFF
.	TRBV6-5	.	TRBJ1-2	TGTGCCAGCAGTTCCAGGGGCTTTATGAATGGCTACACCTTC	CASSSRGFMNGYTF
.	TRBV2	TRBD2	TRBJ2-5	TGTGCCAGCAGCCTCGGGACTAGCGGGGCCCCAACGACCCAGTACTTC	CASSLGTSGAPTTQYF
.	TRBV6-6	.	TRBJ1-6	TGTGCCAGCAGTCCCTCAGTGGCTTTCGAGGGGCCAAATTCACCCCTCCACTTT	CASSPSVAFEGPNSPLHF
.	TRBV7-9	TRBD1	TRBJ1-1	TGTGCCAGCAGCTTCCGGGACAGGGCGGGGACTGAAGCTTTCTTT	CASSFRDRAGTEAFF
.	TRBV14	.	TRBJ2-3	TGTGCCAGCAGCCAGCTCTGGGGAGAGGGCACAGATACGCAGTATTTT	CASSQLWGEGTDTQYF
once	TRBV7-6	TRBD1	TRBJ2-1	TGTGCCAGCAGCCTCGACAGGGCCCAGGGTACTGAGCAGTTCTTC	CASSLDRAQGTEQFF
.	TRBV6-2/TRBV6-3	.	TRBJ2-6	TGTGCCAGCAGTTACAATGTAGGGTTGATCTCTGGGGCCAACGTCCTGACTTTC	CASSYNVGLISGANVLTF
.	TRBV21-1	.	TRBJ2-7	TGTGCCAGCAGCACCAGGGAGGTAGACTACGAGCAGTACTTC	CASSTREVDYEQYF
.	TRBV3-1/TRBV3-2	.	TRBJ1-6	TGTGCCAGCAGCCGACGGACCCTTGCGGATTCACCCCTCCACTTT	CASSRRTLADSPLHF
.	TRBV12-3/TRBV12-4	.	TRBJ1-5	TGTGCCAGCAGTAGGGGGGTCAATCAGCCCCAGCATTTT	CASSRGVNQPQHF
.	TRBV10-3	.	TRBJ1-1	TGTGCCATGAACATCGTATGGGGGACTAGGGGAATGACTGAAGCTTTCTTT	CAMNIVWGTRGMTEAFF
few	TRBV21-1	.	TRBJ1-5	TGTGCCAGCAGCAGGGAGGCAGGGGAGAATCAGCCCCAGCATTTT	CASSREAGENQPQHF